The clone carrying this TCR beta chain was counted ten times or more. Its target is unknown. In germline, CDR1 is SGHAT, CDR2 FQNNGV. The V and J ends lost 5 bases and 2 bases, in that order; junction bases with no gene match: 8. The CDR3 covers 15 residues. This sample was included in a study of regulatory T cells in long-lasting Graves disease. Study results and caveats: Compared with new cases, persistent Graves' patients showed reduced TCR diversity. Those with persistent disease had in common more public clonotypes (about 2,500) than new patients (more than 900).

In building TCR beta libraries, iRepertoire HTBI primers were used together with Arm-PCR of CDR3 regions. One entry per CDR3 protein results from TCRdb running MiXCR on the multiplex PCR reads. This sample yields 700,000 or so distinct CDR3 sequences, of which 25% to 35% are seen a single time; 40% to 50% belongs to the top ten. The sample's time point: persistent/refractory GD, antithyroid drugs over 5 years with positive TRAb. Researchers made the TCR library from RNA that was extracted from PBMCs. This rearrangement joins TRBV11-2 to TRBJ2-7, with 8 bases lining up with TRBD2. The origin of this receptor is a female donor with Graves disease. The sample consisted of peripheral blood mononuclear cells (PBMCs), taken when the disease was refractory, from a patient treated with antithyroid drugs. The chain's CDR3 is CASSRSGITAYEQYF. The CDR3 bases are TGTGCCAGCAGCCGTAGCGGGATCACCGCCTACGAGCAGTACTTC.